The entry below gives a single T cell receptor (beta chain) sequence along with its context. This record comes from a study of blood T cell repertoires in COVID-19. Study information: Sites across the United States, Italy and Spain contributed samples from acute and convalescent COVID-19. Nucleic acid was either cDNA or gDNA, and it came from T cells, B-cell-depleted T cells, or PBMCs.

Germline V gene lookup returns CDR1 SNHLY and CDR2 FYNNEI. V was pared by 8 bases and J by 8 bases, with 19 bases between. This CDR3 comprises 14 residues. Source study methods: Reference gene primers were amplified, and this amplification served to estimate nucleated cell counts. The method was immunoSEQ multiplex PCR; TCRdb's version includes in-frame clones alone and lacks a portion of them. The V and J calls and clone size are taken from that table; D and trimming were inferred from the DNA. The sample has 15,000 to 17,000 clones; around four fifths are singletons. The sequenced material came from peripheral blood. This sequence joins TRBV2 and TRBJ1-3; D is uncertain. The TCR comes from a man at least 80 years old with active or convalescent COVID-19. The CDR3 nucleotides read TGTGCCAGCTCTCGAAGGTCGGGGAGGGACACCATATATTTT. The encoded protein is CASSRRSGRDTIYF.